There are a few counts of the clone carrying this TCR beta chain. The antigen remains undetermined. The second PCR ran about 6 to 12 cycles with a sample-barcoded 5' primer and J-beta primers. TCRdb used MiXCR to reprocess the 5' RACE reads, holding one entry per CDR3 protein. The repertoire includes 910,000 or so distinct CDR3 sequences, about 51% of them detected once, and about 21% sits in the top ten. The CDR3 totals 16 residues. V shed 2 bases and J 2 bases; nucleotides not matched to a gene: 9. Germline assignment: CDR1 SGHRS and CDR2 YFSETQ. The sample comes from a study of blood T cells in healthy people across ages. The study, taken as a whole, reports: Using unsorted PBMCs precluded a conclusive naive versus antigen-experienced comparison. Naive CD4+ cell counts and diversity both ran higher in long-lived than in aged donors.

Per sample, at least 5.5 micrograms of total RNA were extracted. The TCR originated in a woman aged 55-69 years in good health. The sample taken for sequencing was blood. J is TRBJ2-7 and V is TRBV5-1; TRBD2 agrees at 8 bases. CDR3 amino acids: CASSFSPSGLPYEQYF. Here the CDR3 DNA reads TGCGCCAGCAGCTTCTCGCCTAGCGGGTTGCCCTACGAGCAGTACTTC.